This T cell receptor (beta chain) was recovered during a study of T cell responses to AZD1222 COVID-19 vaccine. Study results and caveats: Across spike, vaccine-associated CD4 TCRs were found, dominant at 160-218 and 743-854. Sampled repertoires all dated from after the peak T cell response. Reports indicate that nearly half of spike-specific TCRs are directed at unmutated variant regions.

With respect to this clone: Its specificity is not known.

Generated by immunoSEQ multiplex PCR, the TCRdb table keeps only in-frame clones and is missing some. In the table there are about 160,000 clones, roughly 94% of which are singletons. This sample comprised peripheral blood, obtained on day 0 of MenACWY control vaccination. The TCR was taken from an adult in good health.

CDR3: CAISPPSAGGPSYNEQFF. In DNA, the CDR3 is TGTGCCATCAGTCCTCCCTCCGCGGGAGGGCCGTCCTACAATGAGCAGTTCTTC. This chain uses TRBV10-3 with TRBJ2-1, with TRBD2 identical over 9 bases. The trim removed 5 bases at V and 1 base at J, leaving 12 bases unmatched. In germline, CDR1 is ENHRY, CDR2 SYGVKD. CDR3 length equals 18 residues.